A selection of T cell receptor beta chains follows, all from one sample in a study of early T cells in non-severe SARS-CoV-2 infection. One entry per CDR3 protein results from TCRdb running MiXCR on the 5' RACE reads. The repertoire consists of approximately 23,000 distinct CDR3 sequences, with 4% to 5.5% occurring once and the leading ten covering 3.5% to 4.5%. The sequenced material came from whole blood. These receptors were collected from an adult who was a healthcare worker with PCR-confirmed SARS-CoV-2 infection or an uninfected control (not recorded which). The CDR3 runs from the conserved cysteine through the conserved F or W. A D gene is named only where the DNA matches it firmly. Some rows have no size entry. The others give once, few or many, or a class for an expanded clone.

>-|14|TRBJ1-2|TRBV4-1|-
CASSIEPASYGYTF
TGCGCCAGCAGTATTGAGCCCGCCTCCTATGGCTACACCTTC
>TRBD2|13|TRBJ2-3|TRBV12-3/TRBV12-4|many
CASSLGGSDTQYF
TGTGCCAGCAGTTTGGGGGGGTCAGATACGCAGTATTTT
>-|13|TRBJ2-2|TRBV7-3|many
CASSAPPTGELFF
TGTGCCAGCAGCGCTCCGCCGACCGGGGAGCTGTTTTTT
>-|12|TRBJ1-2|TRBV20-1|many
CSAYSTSYGYTF
TGCAGTGCTTACAGCACTAGCTATGGCTACACCTTC
>-|13|TRBJ2-1|TRBV11-2|few
CASSLDQGGRQFF
TGTGCCAGCAGCTTAGATCAGGGGGGTCGGCAGTTCTTC
>-|13|TRBJ2-3|TRBV12-3/TRBV12-4|-
CASLGLSTDTQYF
TGTGCCAGTCTGGGACTCAGCACAGATACGCAGTATTTT
>-|11|TRBJ2-1|TRBV20-1|many
CSASTPVEQFF
TGCAGTGCTTCCACTCCCGTAGAGCAGTTCTTC
>-|15|TRBJ2-1|TRBV28|many
CASSSPGQHYNEQFF
TGTGCCAGCAGTTCCCCGGGACAACATTACAATGAGCAGTTCTTC
>-|14|TRBJ2-7|TRBV13|few
CASRGRVGAQEQYF
TGTGCCAGCAGGGGCCGTGTAGGGGCGCAAGAGCAGTACTTC
>-|14|TRBJ2-1|TRBV7-9|many
CASSLGGTSSEQFF
TGTGCCAGCAGCTTGGGCGGGACTTCCAGTGAGCAGTTCTTC
>-|12|TRBJ2-1|TRBV2|medium-sized
CASWRGYNEQFF
TGTGCCAGTTGGAGGGGATACAATGAGCAGTTCTTC
>-|13|TRBJ1-1|TRBV19|many
CASSNSPGVRAFF
TGTGCCAGTAGTAACTCTCCAGGGGTGCGGGCTTTCTTT
>TRBD1|16|TRBJ2-7|TRBV20-1|many
CSARRTRTGDSYEQYF
TGCAGTGCCCGCCGGACGAGGACAGGGGATTCCTACGAGCAGTACTTC
>-|11|TRBJ2-7|TRBV5-1|many
CASSSDYEQYF
TGCGCCAGCAGCTCGGATTACGAGCAGTACTTC
>TRBD1|14|TRBJ2-3|TRBV3-1|many
CASSPGQGRDTQYF
TGTGCCAGCAGCCCTGGACAGGGACGAGATACGCAGTATTTT
>TRBD2|20|TRBJ2-3|TRBV20-1|many
CSARATPGTSGGAHTDTQYF
TGCAGTGCTAGAGCGACTCCCGGGACTAGCGGGGGCGCTCACACAGATACGCAGTATTTT
>-|12|TRBJ1-1|TRBV20-1|many
CSARGETTEAFF
TGCAGTGCTAGAGGGGAGACCACTGAAGCTTTCTTT
>-|13|TRBJ1-1|TRBV6-1|many
CASSENGSTEAFF
TGTGCCAGCAGTGAAAACGGGAGCACTGAAGCTTTCTTT
>TRBD2|16|TRBJ2-3|TRBV10-3|-
CAISDLTSGVADTQYF
TGTGCCATCAGTGATTTGACTAGCGGGGTGGCGGATACGCAGTATTTT
>-|13|TRBJ1-1|TRBV12-3/TRBV12-4|-
CASSIGEVPEAFF
TGTGCCAGCAGTATAGGGGAGGTGCCTGAAGCTTTCTTT
>TRBD2|16|TRBJ2-3|TRBV3-1|many
CASSQVRGLATDTQYF
TGTGCCAGCAGCCAAGTCAGGGGACTAGCAACAGATACGCAGTATTTT
>TRBD1|14|TRBJ1-2|TRBV7-8|few
CASGQGQSLYGYTF
TGTGCCAGCGGTCAGGGACAGTCACTGTATGGCTACACCTTC
>TRBD1|13|TRBJ1-6|TRBV20-1|-
CSASRGQGVPLHF
TGCAGTGCTAGTAGGGGACAGGGGGTTCCCCTCCACTTT
>-|16|TRBJ2-1|TRBV28|-
CASSLGVAGGFNEQFF
TGTGCCAGCAGCTTAGGGGTGGCAGGGGGGTTCAATGAGCAGTTCTTC
>-|16|TRBJ1-3|TRBV12-3/TRBV12-4|many
CASSFAGLSNGNTIYF
TGTGCCAGCAGTTTTGCCGGGCTGTCCAATGGAAACACCATATATTTT
>-|17|TRBJ1-4|TRBV5-1|many
CASSSTAGVATNEKLFF
TGCGCCAGCAGCTCGACAGCCGGAGTTGCAACTAATGAAAAACTGTTTTTT
>TRBD2|18|TRBJ2-6|TRBV5-1|many
CASSFLSGSTPGANVLTF
TGCGCCAGCAGCTTTCTTAGCGGGAGTACTCCTGGGGCCAACGTCCTGACTTTC
>-|13|TRBJ1-1|TRBV20-1|many
CSARPDRYSEAFF
TGCAGTGCTAGACCGGACAGATACTCTGAAGCTTTCTTT